This entry concerns a single TCR beta chain. Its antigen is unidentified. This entry is derived from a study of T cells after yellow fever vaccination. Broader study findings: Contaminants from the bulk population, in the form of abundant clonotypes, could be found in FACS-sorted repertoires. Among primary-vaccination clones, most reappeared after the booster, at roughly 95% for CD4 and more than 75% for CD8.

A universal primer site and UMIs were added as TCR cDNA was made by 5'RACE template switching. One entry per CDR3 protein, called by TCRdb with MiXCR from the 5' RACE reads. The sample includes a few hundred thousand distinct CDR3 sequences, 6.7% of them seen just once. Trimming at V came to 4 bases and at J to 1 base, leaving 5 bases not matched to a gene. The germline V gene encodes CDR1 KGHSH and CDR2 LQKENI. The CDR3 contains 16 residues. Sample: CD4+ T cells sorted from PBMCs, taken on the day of the yellow fever booster vaccination. The source of this sequence is a man aged 25-40 years who received the YFV17D yellow fever vaccine. The chain recombines TRBV18 with TRBJ1-1, with 11 bases lining up with TRBD1. CDR3: CASSLGQGAENTEAFF. CDR3 sequence (DNA): TGTGCCAGCTCACTTGGACAGGGGGCTGAGAACACTGAAGCTTTCTTT.